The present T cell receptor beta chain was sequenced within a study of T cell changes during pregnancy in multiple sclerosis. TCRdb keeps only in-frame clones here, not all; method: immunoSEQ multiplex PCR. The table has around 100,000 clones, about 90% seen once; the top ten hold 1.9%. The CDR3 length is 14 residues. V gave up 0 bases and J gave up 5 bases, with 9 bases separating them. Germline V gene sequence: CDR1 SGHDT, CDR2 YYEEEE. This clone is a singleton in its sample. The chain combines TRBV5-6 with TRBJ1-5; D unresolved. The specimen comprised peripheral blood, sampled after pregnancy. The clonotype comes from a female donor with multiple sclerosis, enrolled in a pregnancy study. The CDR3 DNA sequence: TGTGCCAGCAGCTTGGCGTCGGGGTATCAGCCCCAGCATTTT. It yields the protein CASSLASGYQPQHF.